A selection of T cell receptor beta chains follows, all from one sample in a study of shared clonotypes between healthy human individuals. The assay was immunoSEQ multiplex PCR, and TCRdb's table has in-frame clones only and misses some. The table has under 1,100,000 clones, around 74% seen once. Sequencing input: memory CD4+ T cells sorted from blood. The receptors derive from a man between 18 and 29 years old in good health. CDR3s include the opening cysteine and the closing phenylalanine or tryptophan. A D gene is named only where the DNA matches it firmly. The listing skips clone size in some rows; elsewhere it reads once, few, many or a size class.

j_call: TRBJ2-3
v_call: TRBV30
clone_size: -
cdr3_length: 16
d_call: -
cdr3_aa: CAWTTFLGGQGDTQYF
cdr3_nt: TGTGCCTGGACTACCTTTTTGGGGGGGCAAGGAGATACGCAGTATTTT

j_call: TRBJ2-3
v_call: TRBV9
clone_size: -
cdr3_length: 16
d_call: -
cdr3_aa: CASSSTGGGPGDTQYF
cdr3_nt: TGTGCCAGCAGCTCAACCGGGGGAGGACCCGGAGATACGCAGTATTTT

j_call: TRBJ2-5
v_call: TRBV7-9
clone_size: -
cdr3_length: 14
d_call: TRBD2
cdr3_aa: CASSLAGGVETQYF
cdr3_nt: TGTGCCAGCAGCTTAGCGGGGGGGGTGGAGACCCAGTACTTC

j_call: TRBJ1-1
v_call: TRBV2
clone_size: -
cdr3_length: 16
d_call: -
cdr3_aa: CASSETPRQDISEAFF
cdr3_nt: TGTGCCAGCAGTGAAACCCCCAGGCAGGATATCTCTGAAGCTTTCTTT

j_call: TRBJ1-6
v_call: TRBV5-8
clone_size: -
cdr3_length: 14
d_call: TRBD1
cdr3_aa: CASSLGQGLSPLHF
cdr3_nt: TGTGCCAGCAGCCTAGGACAGGGGCTCTCACCCCTCCACTTT

j_call: TRBJ2-3
v_call: TRBV19
clone_size: -
cdr3_length: 15
d_call: TRBD1
cdr3_aa: CASTKGTGVGDTQYF
cdr3_nt: TGTGCCAGTACAAAAGGGACAGGGGTCGGAGATACGCAGTATTTT

j_call: TRBJ2-6
v_call: TRBV5-1
clone_size: -
cdr3_length: 16
d_call: -
cdr3_aa: CASSPGQNSGANVLTF
cdr3_nt: TGCGCCAGCAGCCCTGGACAAAATTCTGGGGCCAACGTCCTGACTTTC

j_call: TRBJ2-1
v_call: TRBV9
clone_size: -
cdr3_length: 17
d_call: TRBD2
cdr3_aa: CASSVATGGLAGAEQFF
cdr3_nt: TGTGCCAGCAGCGTAGCTACGGGGGGACTAGCGGGAGCCGAGCAGTTCTTC

j_call: TRBJ2-7
v_call: TRBV21-1
clone_size: -
cdr3_length: 18
d_call: -
cdr3_aa: CASSKGVRTTTHSYEQYF
cdr3_nt: TGTGCCAGCAGCAAAGGAGTGCGGACTACGACACACTCCTACGAGCAGTACTTC

j_call: TRBJ2-7
v_call: TRBV12-5
clone_size: -
cdr3_length: 16
d_call: TRBD2
cdr3_aa: CASGLHGGGLVNEQYF
cdr3_nt: TGTGCTAGTGGTTTGCATGGGGGGGGACTTGTGAACGAGCAGTACTTC

j_call: TRBJ1-6
v_call: TRBV6-5
clone_size: -
cdr3_length: 14
d_call: TRBD1
cdr3_aa: CATQGATYNSPLHF
cdr3_nt: TGTGCCACCCAGGGGGCTACCTATAATTCACCCCTCCACTTT

j_call: TRBJ1-6
v_call: TRBV7-9
clone_size: -
cdr3_length: 13
d_call: -
cdr3_aa: CASSPSDNSPLHF
cdr3_nt: TGTGCCAGCAGCCCAAGCGATAATTCACCCCTCCACTTT

j_call: TRBJ1-2
v_call: TRBV5-1
clone_size: -
cdr3_length: 12
d_call: -
cdr3_aa: CASSGSHYGYTF
cdr3_nt: TGCGCCAGCAGCGGTTCTCACTATGGCTACACCTTC

j_call: TRBJ2-1
v_call: TRBV5-4
clone_size: -
cdr3_length: 15
d_call: -
cdr3_aa: CASRQDSGSYNEQFF
cdr3_nt: TGTGCCAGCAGGCAAGATTCGGGGTCCTACAATGAGCAGTTCTTC

j_call: TRBJ2-7
v_call: TRBV27
clone_size: -
cdr3_length: 14
d_call: -
cdr3_aa: CASSLTQTSYEQYF
cdr3_nt: TGTGCCAGCAGTTTAACACAGACCTCCTACGAGCAGTACTTC

j_call: TRBJ2-3
v_call: TRBV10-1
clone_size: -
cdr3_length: 13
d_call: TRBD1
cdr3_aa: CARDDRVTDTQYF
cdr3_nt: TGCGCCAGGGACGACAGGGTCACAGATACGCAGTATTTT

j_call: TRBJ1-4
v_call: TRBV7-9
clone_size: once
cdr3_length: 18
d_call: -
cdr3_aa: CASSAQANLINRIGKLFF
cdr3_nt: TGTGCCAGCAGCGCACAAGCCAATCTCATCAATCGGATCGGAAAACTGTTTTTT

j_call: TRBJ2-1
v_call: TRBV5-6
clone_size: -
cdr3_length: 15
d_call: -
cdr3_aa: CASSPVGGDYNEQFF
cdr3_nt: TGTGCCAGCAGCCCCGTAGGGGGTGACTACAATGAGCAGTTCTTC

j_call: TRBJ1-1
v_call: TRBV28
clone_size: -
cdr3_length: 12
d_call: TRBD1
cdr3_aa: CASSSSGTGFFF
cdr3_nt: TGTGCCAGCAGCTCATCCGGGACAGGGTTCTTCTTT

j_call: TRBJ2-2
v_call: TRBV6-5
clone_size: -
cdr3_length: 13
d_call: TRBD1
cdr3_aa: CASLKGATGELFF
cdr3_nt: TGTGCCAGCTTGAAGGGGGCCACCGGGGAGCTGTTTTTT

j_call: TRBJ1-1
v_call: TRBV11-2
clone_size: -
cdr3_length: 13
d_call: -
cdr3_aa: CASSHPQNTEAFF
cdr3_nt: TGTGCCAGCAGCCACCCCCAAAACACTGAAGCTTTCTTT

j_call: TRBJ2-5
v_call: TRBV5-6
clone_size: -
cdr3_length: 13
d_call: -
cdr3_aa: CASLEAGGETQYF
cdr3_nt: TGTGCCAGCCTGGAAGCAGGGGGGGAGACCCAGTACTTC

j_call: TRBJ1-5
v_call: TRBV7-2
clone_size: -
cdr3_length: 14
d_call: -
cdr3_aa: CASSFGTLNQPQHF
cdr3_nt: TGTGCCAGCAGCTTCGGGACCCTCAATCAGCCCCAGCATTTT

j_call: TRBJ1-1
v_call: TRBV4-1
clone_size: -
cdr3_length: 16
d_call: -
cdr3_aa: CASSQVRRPRGAEAFF
cdr3_nt: TGCGCCAGCAGCCAAGTCCGACGGCCAAGGGGAGCTGAAGCTTTCTTT

j_call: TRBJ2-7
v_call: TRBV18
clone_size: -
cdr3_length: 14
d_call: TRBD1
cdr3_aa: CASSPRTGSYEQYF
cdr3_nt: TGTGCCAGCTCACCACGGACAGGGTCCTACGAGCAGTACTTC

j_call: TRBJ1-3
v_call: TRBV7-2
clone_size: few
cdr3_length: 15
d_call: -
cdr3_aa: CASSALRASGNTIYF
cdr3_nt: TGTGCCAGCAGTGCGTTAAGAGCCTCTGGAAACACCATATATTTT

j_call: TRBJ1-1
v_call: TRBV30
clone_size: many
cdr3_length: 13
d_call: -
cdr3_aa: CAWSTDRGTEAFF
cdr3_nt: TGTGCCTGGAGTACCGATCGAGGCACTGAAGCTTTCTTT

j_call: TRBJ2-3
v_call: TRBV7-9
clone_size: -
cdr3_length: 17
d_call: -
cdr3_aa: CASSVYGLFSSTDTQYF
cdr3_nt: TGTGCCAGCAGCGTATATGGACTATTCTCTAGCACAGATACGCAGTATTTT

j_call: TRBJ2-3
v_call: TRBV5-1
clone_size: many
cdr3_length: 15
d_call: TRBD2
cdr3_aa: CASSLWTSGADTQYF
cdr3_nt: TGCGCCAGCAGCTTGTGGACTAGCGGCGCAGATACGCAGTATTTT

j_call: TRBJ2-3
v_call: TRBV5-8
clone_size: -
cdr3_length: 14
d_call: TRBD2
cdr3_aa: CASSTGGPPDTQYF
cdr3_nt: TGTGCCAGCAGCACGGGGGGGCCCCCAGATACGCAGTATTTT

j_call: TRBJ2-1
v_call: TRBV14
clone_size: -
cdr3_length: 16
d_call: TRBD2
cdr3_aa: CASSSLAGGAANEQFF
cdr3_nt: TGTGCCAGCAGCTCGCTAGCGGGGGGTGCGGCCAATGAGCAGTTCTTC

j_call: TRBJ1-1
v_call: TRBV28
clone_size: -
cdr3_length: 12
d_call: -
cdr3_aa: CASSLQETEAFF
cdr3_nt: TGTGCCAGCAGTCTACAGGAAACTGAAGCTTTCTTT

j_call: TRBJ1-6
v_call: TRBV6-6
clone_size: -
cdr3_length: 15
d_call: -
cdr3_aa: CASKKGYSYNSPLHF
cdr3_nt: TGTGCCAGCAAAAAGGGGTACTCCTATAATTCACCCCTCCACTTT

j_call: TRBJ1-6
v_call: TRBV6-1
clone_size: -
cdr3_length: 15
d_call: -
cdr3_aa: CASSEALYPNSPLHF
cdr3_nt: TGTGCCAGCAGTGAAGCCCTATATCCAAATTCACCCCTCCACTTT

j_call: TRBJ2-1
v_call: TRBV5-1
clone_size: -
cdr3_length: 15
d_call: -
cdr3_aa: CASSQVSGSWNEQFF
cdr3_nt: TGCGCCAGCAGTCAAGTTAGCGGTAGTTGGAATGAGCAGTTCTTC

j_call: TRBJ1-5
v_call: TRBV12-5
clone_size: few
cdr3_length: 12
d_call: -
cdr3_aa: CASSPQGRPQHF
cdr3_nt: TGTGCTAGTAGTCCCCAGGGGAGGCCCCAGCATTTT

j_call: TRBJ1-2
v_call: TRBV15
clone_size: many
cdr3_length: 12
d_call: -
cdr3_aa: CATSRDQGGYTF
cdr3_nt: TGTGCCACCAGCAGAGACCAGGGTGGCTACACCTTC

j_call: TRBJ2-3
v_call: TRBV4-1
clone_size: -
cdr3_length: 13
d_call: -
cdr3_aa: CASSQDMGDTQYF
cdr3_nt: TGCGCCAGCAGCCAAGATATGGGTGATACGCAGTATTTT

j_call: TRBJ2-7
v_call: TRBV28
clone_size: few
cdr3_length: 14
d_call: TRBD1
cdr3_aa: CASSLIGQGYEQYF
cdr3_nt: TGTGCCAGCAGCCTAATTGGACAGGGCTACGAGCAGTACTTC

j_call: TRBJ2-5
v_call: TRBV11-2
clone_size: -
cdr3_length: 15
d_call: TRBD1
cdr3_aa: CASSSETGPFGTQYF
cdr3_nt: TGTGCCAGCAGCTCCGAGACAGGGCCTTTCGGGACCCAGTACTTC

j_call: TRBJ1-4
v_call: TRBV7-9
clone_size: -
cdr3_length: 13
d_call: -
cdr3_aa: CASSLAPNEKLFF
cdr3_nt: TGTGCCAGCAGCTTAGCGCCAAATGAAAAACTGTTTTTT

j_call: TRBJ2-1
v_call: TRBV9
clone_size: many
cdr3_length: 17
d_call: -
cdr3_aa: CASSSLGRTSTGDEQFF
cdr3_nt: TGTGCCAGCAGCTCCCTAGGGCGAACTAGCACGGGGGATGAGCAGTTCTTC

j_call: TRBJ2-7
v_call: TRBV18
clone_size: -
cdr3_length: 12
d_call: -
cdr3_aa: CASSPVLGEQYF
cdr3_nt: TGTGCCAGCTCACCGGTCTTGGGGGAGCAGTACTTC

j_call: TRBJ2-7
v_call: TRBV19
clone_size: -
cdr3_length: 15
d_call: -
cdr3_aa: CASSIWVVSPHEQYF
cdr3_nt: TGTGCCAGTAGTATTTGGGTTGTCAGCCCCCACGAGCAGTACTTC

j_call: TRBJ1-1
v_call: TRBV12-5
clone_size: -
cdr3_length: 13
d_call: -
cdr3_aa: CASGLEEDTEAFF
cdr3_nt: TGTGCTAGTGGTTTGGAGGAGGACACTGAAGCTTTCTTT

j_call: TRBJ2-7
v_call: TRBV2
clone_size: -
cdr3_length: 15
d_call: -
cdr3_aa: CASSGGRGQLYEQYF
cdr3_nt: TGTGCCAGCAGTGGGGGTAGGGGCCAGCTCTACGAGCAGTACTTC

j_call: TRBJ1-5
v_call: TRBV6-1
clone_size: -
cdr3_length: 18
d_call: -
cdr3_aa: CASSEAAVRPASNQPQHF
cdr3_nt: TGTGCCAGCAGTGAAGCTGCGGTTCGCCCGGCGAGCAATCAGCCCCAGCATTTT

j_call: TRBJ2-1
v_call: TRBV18
clone_size: few
cdr3_length: 17
d_call: TRBD1
cdr3_aa: CASSPRFPQGGDNEQFF
cdr3_nt: TGTGCCAGCTCACCACGTTTCCCACAGGGGGGAGACAATGAGCAGTTCTTC

j_call: TRBJ1-1
v_call: TRBV19
clone_size: -
cdr3_length: 14
d_call: -
cdr3_aa: CASNTEPLNTEAFF
cdr3_nt: TGTGCCAGTAATACAGAACCCTTGAACACTGAAGCTTTCTTT

j_call: TRBJ2-5
v_call: TRBV5-5
clone_size: -
cdr3_length: 12
d_call: -
cdr3_aa: CASSFRGETQYF
cdr3_nt: TGTGCCAGCAGCTTCAGGGGAGAGACCCAGTACTTC

j_call: TRBJ2-3
v_call: TRBV6-4
clone_size: few
cdr3_length: 15
d_call: TRBD2
cdr3_aa: CASSGGGRSTDTQYF
cdr3_nt: TGTGCCAGCAGTGGCGGCGGGAGATCCACAGATACGCAGTATTTT

j_call: TRBJ1-1
v_call: TRBV6-5
clone_size: -
cdr3_length: 11
d_call: -
cdr3_aa: CASREGTEAFF
cdr3_nt: TGTGCCAGCAGGGAGGGGACTGAAGCTTTCTTT

j_call: TRBJ2-7
v_call: TRBV11-3
clone_size: few
cdr3_length: 13
d_call: TRBD2
cdr3_aa: CARTSGTLYEQYF
cdr3_nt: TGTGCCAGGACTAGCGGGACTCTTTACGAGCAGTACTTC